This T cell receptor (beta chain) was sequenced for a study of T cell repertoires in cytomegalovirus infection. Findings and limits, study-wide: CMV-specific TCR beta clonotypes restricted by HLA-C dominated the ex vivo response.

There are 14 residues in the CDR3. V was cut by 0 bases and J by 8 bases, with 13 bases left in between. Per the germline V gene, CDR1 is MGHRA and CDR2 is YSYEKL. TCRdb reprocessed the reads with MiXCR, giving one entry per CDR3 protein. The repertoire holds roughly 90,000 distinct CDR3 sequences, approximately 32% seen once, with roughly 70% in the top ten. This clonotype was counted at least ten times. Its antigen is still unknown. The material was CD8+ T cells from cultured PBMCs, obtained from culture after CMV antigen stimulation. The clonotype comes from a human donor in good health (CMV status not recorded). Some clones in this sample may be carry-over from other donors' samples. The genes are TRBV4-1 and TRBJ1-2; D is uncertain. As DNA, the CDR3 is TGCGCCAGCAGCCAAGACAACGCCATAGACGGCTACACCTTC. Residues: CASSQDNAIDGYTF.